Listed here are 10 T cell receptor beta chains from one sample, sequenced in a study of blood T cell repertoires in COVID-19. Method: immunoSEQ multiplex PCR; TCRdb's copy keeps in-frame clones and lacks some. The sample lists approximately 250,000 clones, 84% occurring once. The sample taken for sequencing was peripheral blood. These receptor sequences come from a man aged 55-75 years with acute or convalescent COVID-19.

The chain joins TRBV5-8 to TRBJ2-1; 10 bases are a match to TRBD1. V was clipped by 4 bases and J by 5 bases; unmatched bases: 6. Germline V lookup: CDR1 SGHTS, CDR2 YDEGEE. The CDR3 is made up of 15 amino acids. The DNA of the CDR3 is TGTGCCAGCAGCCCCAGACAGGGGGCGCACAATGAGCAGTTCTTC. Its translation: CASSPRQGAHNEQFF.

This chain links TRBV5-1 with TRBJ2-7, with D unclear. The CDR3 covers 14 residues. V gave up 0 bases and J gave up 2 bases, with 9 bases separating them. Looked up from germline, CDR1 is SGHRS and CDR2 is YFSETQ. The CDR3 bases are TGCGCCAGCAGCTTGGCCTTAGATCCCTACGAGCAGTACTTC. The encoded protein is CASSLALDPYEQYF.

This chain links TRBV4-1 with TRBJ2-2; 9 nucleotides align to TRBD1. The CDR3 spans 15 residues. The trim removed 5 bases at V and 5 bases at J, leaving 6 bases unmatched. Germline V gene sequence: CDR1 MGHRA, CDR2 YSYEKL. This CDR3 is CASSSTGGLTGELFF. CDR3 bases: TGCGCCAGCAGCTCGACAGGGGGTTTAACCGGGGAGCTGTTTTTT.

CDR3 DNA sequence: TGTGCCAGCAGCACCAGAGCGGGGGGAGAGACCCAGTACTTC. The encoded protein is CASSTRAGGETQYF. The genes are TRBV11-2 and TRBJ2-5; 9 nucleotides match TRBD2. With V trimmed by 5 bases and J by 4 bases, 5 bases remained unmatched. The CDR3 extends over 14 amino acids. From germline, CDR1 is SGHAT and CDR2 FQNNGV.

The V call is TRBV3-1 (or the pseudogene TRBV3-2), the J call TRBJ2-5, with D perhaps matching TRBD2 (7 bases). V gave up 1 base and J gave up 5 bases, with 20 bases separating them. Germline CDR1 is LGHDT and CDR2 is YNNKEL (reference sequence). The CDR3 is 17 amino acids. The CDR3 loop reads CASSQGGGRPGAETQYF. CDR3 bases: TGTGCCAGCAGCCAAGGGGGGGGGCGGCCGGGGGCGGAGACCCAGTACTTC.

The V call is TRBV7-6, the J call TRBJ1-2, with TRBD1 as a possible D gene (6 bases). The germline V gene encodes CDR1 SGHVS and CDR2 FNYEAQ. This CDR3 comprises 13 residues. With 1 base removed from V and 9 bases from J, the gap between germline ends came to 12 bases. This chain's CDR3 is CASSLGHRASYTF. In DNA, the CDR3 is TGTGCCAGCAGCTTAGGCCACAGGGCCAGCTACACCTTC.

The chain has TRBV13 and TRBJ2-7; 10 nucleotides line up with TRBD1. The CDR3 is made up of 15 amino acids. CDR1 is PRHDT and CDR2 is FYEKMQ in the germline V gene (reference sequence). With V trimmed by 5 bases and J by 3 bases, 7 bases remained unmatched. DNA for the CDR3: TGTGCCAGCAGCCCGGGGACAGGGGCTGTCTACGAGCAGTACTTC. Translation gives CASSPGTGAVYEQYF.

The chain couples TRBV4-2 to TRBJ2-2, with TRBD2 identical over 7 bases. Germline CDR1 and CDR2: LGHNA and YNFKEQ. V gave up 0 bases and J gave up 0 bases; unmatched junction bases: 4. CDR3 length: 17 residues. The DNA for the CDR3 is TGTGCCAGCAGCCAAGATTTAGGGAGGGCGAACACCGGGGAGCTGTTTTTT. Translating gives CASSQDLGRANTGELFF.

The gene calls are TRBV7-6 and TRBJ2-2; 11 positions match TRBD2. Trimming at V came to 4 bases and at J to 4 bases, leaving 5 bases not matched to a gene. Germline assignment: CDR1 SGHVS and CDR2 FNYEAQ. CDR3 length: 16 residues. CDR3 in amino acids: CASSSLSGRGTGELFF. CDR3 coding DNA: TGTGCCAGCAGCTCCCTTAGCGGGAGGGGCACCGGGGAGCTGTTTTTT.

The gene calls are TRBV4-2 and TRBJ2-1, with 13 bases fitting TRBD2. The germline V gene encodes CDR1 LGHNA and CDR2 YNFKEQ. Trimming cost V 0 bases and J 5 bases; bases outside gene matches: 10. The CDR3 is made up of 19 amino acids. The CDR3 here is CASSQELLAGGPGNNEQFF. The DNA of the CDR3 is TGTGCCAGCAGCCAAGAGTTACTAGCGGGAGGGCCGGGGAACAATGAGCAGTTCTTC.